The rows below give T cell receptor beta chains drawn from one sample of a study of blood T cell repertoires in COVID-19. Repertoires were generated with immunoSEQ multiplex PCR, while TCRdb's copy carries only in-frame clones and drops some. Here the sample spans some 230,000 clones, about 80% being singletons. The sequencing input was peripheral blood. These receptor sequences come from a woman in her 30s who had recovered from COVID-19. Each CDR3 is given with its conserved first and last residue. The order of the fields is CDR3 DNA, CDR3 protein, clone size, V gene, D gene, J gene. The D gene is left open where the match is weak. Size is omitted from some rows. Given values are once, few, many or a class for expanded clones.

TGTGCCAGCAGCTTAGAGGCCGGCGGGAGAGCGACAGATACGCAGTATTTT	CASSLEAGGRATDTQYF	-	TRBV7-8	TRBD2	TRBJ2-3
TGTGCCAGCAGGACTAGCGGGAGCACAGATACGCAGTATTTT	CASRTSGSTDTQYF	-	TRBV27	TRBD2	TRBJ2-3
TGCGCCAGCAGCCCCCAGGGGGCCTATGGCTACACCTTC	CASSPQGAYGYTF	-	TRBV5-1	TRBD1	TRBJ1-2
TGTGCCAGCAGTAACCAAGCGGGAGGGCCCTACGAGCAGTACTTC	CASSNQAGGPYEQYF	-	TRBV6-1	TRBD2	TRBJ2-7
TGTGCCACCGGACAGTTGAACACTGAAGCTTTCTTT	CATGQLNTEAFF	-	TRBV28	-	TRBJ1-1
TGTGCCAGCACCCAACCGGGACTAGCGGCCTACGAGCAGTACTTC	CASTQPGLAAYEQYF	-	TRBV28	TRBD2	TRBJ2-7
TGCGCCACCTCAACCAACAGACAGACGTACCAAGAGACCCAGTACTTC	CATSTNRQTYQETQYF	few	TRBV10-1	-	TRBJ2-5
TGTGCCAGCAGCTCGAAGGGGGGCGGGAGAGCTGAGCAGTTCTTC	CASSSKGGGRAEQFF	-	TRBV7-3	-	TRBJ2-1
TGTGCCAGAGAGACAGGACTGAACACTGAAGCTTTCTTT	CARETGLNTEAFF	-	TRBV21-1	-	TRBJ1-1
TGTGCCTGGAGTGGGACAGGGGGTCAGCCCCAGCATTTT	CAWSGTGGQPQHF	few	TRBV30	TRBD1	TRBJ1-5
TGTGCCAGCAGACACCCGGGAGCCTATAACTATGGCTACACCTTC	CASRHPGAYNYGYTF	-	TRBV28	-	TRBJ1-2
TGCAGCGTTGAGGAGCCGCCGGGCTACACCTTC	CSVEEPPGYTF	-	TRBV29-1	-	TRBJ1-2
TGTGCCAGCAGCCCATGGAGGTCTCAAGAGACCCAGTACTTC	CASSPWRSQETQYF	-	TRBV14	-	TRBJ2-5
TGTGCCTGTTCGGCGGATCCTGGGGCCAACGTCCTGACTTTC	CACSADPGANVLTF	-	TRBV30	-	TRBJ2-6
TGCGCCAGCAGCTTCCCTGACAGGGCGGAAACTGAAGCTTTCTTT	CASSFPDRAETEAFF	-	TRBV5-1	TRBD1	TRBJ1-1
TGTGCCTGGGGTAAAACTAGCGCCTACGAGCAGTACTTC	CAWGKTSAYEQYF	-	TRBV30	TRBD2	TRBJ2-7
TGTGCCAGCAGTTCCCGACAGGGCAATCAGCCCCAGCATTTT	CASSSRQGNQPQHF	-	TRBV27	-	TRBJ1-5
TGCGCCAGCAGCTTGGTAGCAGGGTACGCAGGGGATACGCAGTATTTT	CASSLVAGYAGDTQYF	-	TRBV5-1	-	TRBJ2-3
TGTGCCAGCAGTTTCTCGTCTAGCGGGGACTCCTACGAGCAGTACTTC	CASSFSSSGDSYEQYF	-	TRBV28	TRBD2	TRBJ2-7
TGCGCCAGCTACCTGACAGGGACTAGAACAGATACGCAGTATTTT	CASYLTGTRTDTQYF	-	TRBV5-1	-	TRBJ2-3
TGTGCCAGCAGCTTGACAGGAGCCTTTGATCTCGAGCAGTACTTC	CASSLTGAFDLEQYF	-	TRBV7-2	-	TRBJ2-7